This T cell receptor beta chain was sequenced for a study of shared clonotypes between healthy human individuals. Whole-study context: Per donor, CD8 memory used one plate, CD8 naive used two, CD4 memory used three and CD4 naive used three. Findings of the study overall: Rarefaction curves obtained for sorted subsets showed sequencing incomplete despite large depth.

Details on this clone: Antigen specificity is unknown.

Both subsets, CD45RA+ naive and CD45RA-negative memory, were split from the CD4+ cells. The assay was immunoSEQ multiplex PCR, and TCRdb's table has in-frame clones only and misses some. The sample yields 550,000 to 700,000 clones, roughly 73% seen once. CDR1 and CDR2 from the germline V gene are SGHTA and FQGNSA. Trimming left V 1 base short and J 10 bases short, with 16 bases between. This CDR3 contains 14 residues. The sequence derives from a young woman in good health. V usage is TRBV7-2 and J usage is TRBJ2-5; D is tentatively TRBD1 or TRBD2 (5 bases each). The specimen was memory CD4+ T cells sorted from blood. Described subset: CD45RA-negative fraction. CDR3 nucleotide sequence: TGTGCCAGCAGCTTAGTCGGGGCCGACCGAGACCAGTACTTC. This translates into CASSLVGADRDQYF. Variable domain in full (rest from reference TRBV7-2 and TRBJ2-5): GAGVSQSPSNKVTEKGKDVELRCDPISGHTALYWYRQSLGQGLEFLIYFQGNSAPDKSGLPSDRFSAERTGGSVSTLTIQRTQQEDSAVYLCASSLVGADRDQYFGPGTRLLVL.